The 8 T cell receptor beta chains below come from one sample, sequenced in a study of blood T cell repertoires in COVID-19 (dated by TCRdb to 2020 to 2021). The method behind the library was the immunoSEQ multiplex PCR assay. What TCRdb holds here is the immuneACCESS table cut down to in-frame rearrangements. Part of the clones is not present; checked against another copy, under half of the missing clones reflect an unresolved V gene, and the others are unexplained. This sample gives under 250,000 clones in total; around nine tenths of them show up just once. The leading ten clones occupy approximately 1.3% of the sample. Sequencing used peripheral blood. The source of these receptors is an elderly man with acute or convalescent COVID-19.

The rearrangement uses TRBV5-6 and TRBJ1-2; no clear D. Per the germline V gene, CDR1 is SGHDT and CDR2 is YYEEEE. The CDR3 is 11 residues long. The germline V and J ends were trimmed by 6 bases and 2 bases, with 5 bases remaining between them. This CDR3 reads CASTGNYGYTF. The CDR3 DNA sequence: TGTGCCAGCACCGGGAACTATGGCTACACCTTC.

V is TRBV7-2 and J is TRBJ2-7; maybe TRBD1 (5 bases). In germline, CDR1 is SGHTA, CDR2 FQGNSA. Between the trimmed V and J ends, which lost 1 base and 0 bases, there was a span of 13 bases. The CDR3 loop spans 16 amino acids. The CDR3 nucleotides are TGTGCCAGCAGCTTAGGTGGGGCTTTAAGCTCCTACGAGCAGTACTTC. Residues: CASSLGGALSSYEQYF.

This clone was observed a few times. The chain links TRBV5-1 to TRBJ2-1; 14 bases are shared with TRBD2. This CDR3 comprises 18 residues. CDR1 is SGHRS and CDR2 is YFSETQ in the germline V gene. The V segment lost 0 bases and the J segment 4 bases; nucleotides outside the gene matches: 6. The CDR3, as DNA: TGCGCCAGCAGCTTGGTGGCGACTAGCGGGAGGGGGTACAATGAGCAGTTCTTC. As protein: CASSLVATSGRGYNEQFF.

The J gene is TRBJ2-7, the V gene TRBV11-2; 12 nucleotides line up with TRBD1. The V segment lost 3 bases and the J segment 2 bases; nucleotides outside the gene matches: 2. This CDR3 region has 15 residues. Germline loops: CDR1 SGHAT, CDR2 FQNNGV. CDR3 in amino acids: CASSLGTGGPYEQYF. The CDR3 DNA reads as TGTGCCAGCAGCTTGGGGACAGGGGGCCCCTACGAGCAGTACTTC. Full variable domain (outside the CDR3, taken from reference TRBV11-2 and TRBJ2-7): EAGVAQSPRYKIIEKRQSVAFWCNPISGHATLYWYQQILGQGPKLLIQFQNNGVVDDSQLPKDRFSAERLKGVDSTLKIQPAKLEDSAVYLCASSLGTGGPYEQYFGPGTRLTVT.

The chain is built from TRBV6-5 and TRBJ2-2, with D possibly matching TRBD1 (5 bases). The CDR3 spans 15 residues. CDR1 and CDR2 (germline): MNHEY, SVGAGI. Deletions cut 6 bases from V and 2 bases from J, with 13 bases between. The CDR3 sequence: CASRVRALNTGELFF. The CDR3 DNA reads TGTGCCAGCAGGGTCAGGGCCCTAAACACCGGGGAGCTGTTTTTT.

The chain's CDR3 is CASSLASGNRGGELFF. CDR3 DNA sequence: TGCGCCAGCAGCCTAGCTAGCGGGAATAGGGGCGGGGAGCTGTTTTTT. The J gene is TRBJ2-2, the V gene TRBV4-1; 9 bases line up with TRBD2. The CDR3 has 16 residues. Unmatched junction bases numbered 10, after V lost 4 bases and J lost 7 bases. In germline, CDR1 is MGHRA, CDR2 YSYEKL.

The chain links TRBV3-1 (or the pseudogene TRBV3-2) to TRBJ2-5, with 7 bases fitting TRBD2. With V trimmed by 4 bases and J by 5 bases, 16 bases remained unmatched. Germline V CDR1 and CDR2: LGHDT, YNNKEL (reference sequence). CDR3 length equals 17 residues. The CDR3 sequence is CASSLQSGLGAGETQYF. The CDR3 DNA reads TGTGCCAGCAGCCTACAGAGTGGACTAGGTGCGGGTGAGACCCAGTACTTC.

This clone was seen only once. Here the CDR3 DNA reads TGTGCCAGCAGTTCACCAGCGGGGGCTTCATACGAGCAGTACTTC. This translates into CASSSPAGASYEQYF. The rearrangement links TRBV6-5 to TRBJ2-7; 8 nucleotides match TRBD2. After removal of 4 bases from V and 4 bases from J, the junction contained 9 bases not matched to a gene. Looked up from germline, CDR1 is MNHEY and CDR2 is SVGAGI. The CDR3 runs 15 residues.